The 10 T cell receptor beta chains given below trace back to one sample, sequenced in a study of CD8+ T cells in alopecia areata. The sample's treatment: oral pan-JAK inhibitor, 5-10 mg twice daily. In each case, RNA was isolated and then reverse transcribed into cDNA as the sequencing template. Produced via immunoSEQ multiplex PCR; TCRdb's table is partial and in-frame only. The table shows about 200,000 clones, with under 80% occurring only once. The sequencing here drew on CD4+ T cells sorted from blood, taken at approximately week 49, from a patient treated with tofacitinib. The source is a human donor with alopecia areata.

In DNA form, the CDR3 reads TGTGCCAGCAGCAAAGGGGGACAGGGGACTCAGCCCCAGCATTTT. Protein sequence: CASSKGGQGTQPQHF. The chain links TRBV21-1 to TRBJ1-5; no check of the table's D call, TRBD1, against the DNA was made. TRBV21-1 is labeled a pseudogene. The CDR3 spans 15 residues.

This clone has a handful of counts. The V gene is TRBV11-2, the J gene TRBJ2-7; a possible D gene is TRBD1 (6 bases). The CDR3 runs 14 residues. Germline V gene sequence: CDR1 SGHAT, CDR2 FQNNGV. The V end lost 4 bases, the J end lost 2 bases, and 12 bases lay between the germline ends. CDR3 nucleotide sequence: TGTGCCAGCAGCTCACCCCGGGACACCTACGAGCAGTACTTC. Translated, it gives CASSSPRDTYEQYF.

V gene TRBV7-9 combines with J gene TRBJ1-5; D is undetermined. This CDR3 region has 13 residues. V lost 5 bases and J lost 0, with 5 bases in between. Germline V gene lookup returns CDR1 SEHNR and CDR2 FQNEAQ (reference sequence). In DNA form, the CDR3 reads TGTGCCAGCAGCAGGGATAGCAATCAGCCCCAGCATTTT. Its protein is CASSRDSNQPQHF.

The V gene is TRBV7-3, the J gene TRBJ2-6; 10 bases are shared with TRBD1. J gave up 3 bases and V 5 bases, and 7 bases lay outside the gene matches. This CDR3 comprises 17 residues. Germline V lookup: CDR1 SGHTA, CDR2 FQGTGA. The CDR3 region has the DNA TGTGCCAGCAGCCCGGCGACAGGGGGCGGTGGGGCCAACGTCCTGACTTTC. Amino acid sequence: CASSPATGGGGANVLTF.

As DNA, the CDR3 is TGTGCCTGGACGACGGAAGATACGCAGTATTTT. Its protein is CAWTTEDTQYF. J is TRBJ2-3 and V is TRBV30; D not resolved. The CDR3 is made up of 11 amino acids. V lost 4 bases and J 5 bases, leaving 7 bases between the germline ends. Looked up from germline, CDR1 is GTSNPN and CDR2 is SVGIG (reference sequence). The whole variable domain, filled in from reference TRBV30 and TRBJ2-3, reads SQTIHQWPATLVQPVGSPLSLECTVEGTSNPNLYWYRQAAGRGLQLLFYSVGIGQISSEVPQNLSASRPQDRQFILSSKKLLLSDSGFYLCAWTTEDTQYFGPGTRLTVL.

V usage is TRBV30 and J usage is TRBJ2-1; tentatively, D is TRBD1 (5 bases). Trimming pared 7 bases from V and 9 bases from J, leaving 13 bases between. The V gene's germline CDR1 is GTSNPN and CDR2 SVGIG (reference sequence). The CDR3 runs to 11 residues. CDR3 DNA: TGTGCCTCCAGCGTGGGGCCTGAGCAGTTCTTC. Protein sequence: CASSVGPEQFF.

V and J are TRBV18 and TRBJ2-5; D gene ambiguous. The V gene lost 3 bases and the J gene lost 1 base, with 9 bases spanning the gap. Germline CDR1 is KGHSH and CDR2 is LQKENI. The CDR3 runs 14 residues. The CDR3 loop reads CASSPSRTQETQYF. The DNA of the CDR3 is TGTGCCAGCTCACCCTCTCGTACCCAAGAGACCCAGTACTTC.

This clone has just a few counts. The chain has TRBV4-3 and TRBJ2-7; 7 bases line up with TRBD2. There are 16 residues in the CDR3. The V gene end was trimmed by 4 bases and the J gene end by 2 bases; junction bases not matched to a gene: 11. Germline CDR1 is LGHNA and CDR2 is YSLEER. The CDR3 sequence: CASSPRGTGGTYEQYF. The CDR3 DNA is TGCGCCAGCAGCCCGCGTGGGACGGGGGGAACCTACGAGCAGTACTTC.

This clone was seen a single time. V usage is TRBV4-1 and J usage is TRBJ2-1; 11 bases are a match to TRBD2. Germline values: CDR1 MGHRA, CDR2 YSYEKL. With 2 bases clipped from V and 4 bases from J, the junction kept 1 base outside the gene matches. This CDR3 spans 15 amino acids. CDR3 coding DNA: TGCGCCAGCAGCCAAAGACTAGCGGGGTACAATGAGCAGTTCTTC. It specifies CASSQRLAGYNEQFF.

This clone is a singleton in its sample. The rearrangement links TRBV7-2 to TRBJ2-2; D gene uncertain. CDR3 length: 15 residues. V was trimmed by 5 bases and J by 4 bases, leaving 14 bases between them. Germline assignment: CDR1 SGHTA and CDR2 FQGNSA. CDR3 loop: CASSPQTLSTGELFF. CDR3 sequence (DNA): TGTGCCAGCAGCCCTCAGACTCTATCCACCGGGGAGCTGTTTTTT.